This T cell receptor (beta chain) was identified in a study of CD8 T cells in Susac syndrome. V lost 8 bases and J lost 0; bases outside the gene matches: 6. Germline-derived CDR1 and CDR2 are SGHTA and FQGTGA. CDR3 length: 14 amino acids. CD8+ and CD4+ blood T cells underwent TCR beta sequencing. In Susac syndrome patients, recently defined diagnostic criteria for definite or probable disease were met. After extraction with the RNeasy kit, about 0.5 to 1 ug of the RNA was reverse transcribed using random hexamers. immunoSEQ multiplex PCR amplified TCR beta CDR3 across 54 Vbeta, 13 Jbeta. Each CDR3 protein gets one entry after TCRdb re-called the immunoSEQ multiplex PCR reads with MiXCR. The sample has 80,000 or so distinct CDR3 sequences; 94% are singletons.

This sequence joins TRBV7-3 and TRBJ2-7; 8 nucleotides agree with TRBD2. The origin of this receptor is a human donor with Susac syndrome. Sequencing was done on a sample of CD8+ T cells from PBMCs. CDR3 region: CASGTGGLSYEQYF. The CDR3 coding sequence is TGTGCCAGCGGAACGGGGGGGCTCTCCTACGAGCAGTACTTC.